This T cell receptor (beta chain) was identified during a study of cytomegalovirus exposure and HLA in healthy donors. Findings and limits, study-wide: CMV antigen specificity was confirmed in vitro for three CMV-associated chains. Listed as cytomegalovirus-associated were 150 or so TCR beta chains. According to a subsequent analysis, TCR clusters identified in the first cohort showed a tendency to co-occur across the 110 or so validation repertoires.

Germline V CDR1 and CDR2: MDHEN, SYDVKM. With 3 bases removed from V and 8 bases from J, the gap between germline ends came to 19 bases. This CDR3 is 16 amino acids long. Generated by immunoSEQ multiplex PCR, the TCRdb table keeps only in-frame clones and is missing some. The sample carries approximately 120,000 clones, about 90% recorded once. With regard to this clone: What it recognizes is unknown.

From the roughly 110-subject validation cohort, which was separate from the approximately 700-subject first cohort, the donors were drawn. The source material was PBMCs. The chain combines TRBV28 with TRBJ1-4, with a tentative D call TRBD1 (6 bases). This TCR was recovered from a woman aged 18-29 years in good health and CMV-seronegative. This chain's CDR3 is CASSFEGRGGWEKLFF. CDR3 DNA sequence: TGTGCCAGCAGTTTTGAGGGTAGAGGGGGTTGGGAAAAACTGTTTTTT.